This is a list of T cell receptor beta chains from one sample in a study of shared clonotypes between healthy human individuals. TCRdb's copy holds only in-frame clones and misses some; the assay was immunoSEQ multiplex PCR. The repertoire holds over a million clones, with about 84% as singletons. The sample consisted of memory CD4+ T cells from PBMCs. The source is a man aged 18 to 30 in good health. Some clones in this sample may be carry-over from other donors' samples. Both conserved end residues are part of each CDR3. D genes are given only for firm matches.

V,J,D,CDR3,DNA
TRBV5-1,TRBJ2-4,TRBD1,CASSSFGQGRNIQYF,TGCGCCAGCAGCTCCTTCGGACAGGGGAGAAACATTCAGTACTTC
TRBV5-4,TRBJ2-3,NA,CASSLRGTDTQYF,TGTGCCAGCAGCCTGAGGGGGACAGATACGCAGTATTTT
TRBV4-1,TRBJ2-3,TRBD1,CASSQQGTGGSTDTQYF,TGCGCCAGCAGCCAACAAGGGACAGGGGGGAGCACAGATACGCAGTATTTT
TRBV20-1,TRBJ2-1,NA,CSAPLGAVQFF,TGCAGTGCTCCCTTGGGAGCGGTGCAGTTCTTC
TRBV28,TRBJ2-1,NA,CASSLSLGVREQFF,TGTGCCAGCAGTTTGAGTCTGGGAGTTAGGGAGCAGTTCTTC
TRBV7-9,TRBJ1-6,TRBD1,CASSLGTGGGNSPLHF,TGTGCCAGCAGCTTAGGTACAGGGGGCGGTAATTCACCCCTCCACTTT
TRBV18,TRBJ2-1,TRBD2,CASSPSTLRLAGSEQFF,TGTGCCAGCTCACCCTCCACCCTCCGCCTAGCGGGAAGTGAGCAGTTCTTC
TRBV30,TRBJ1-5,NA,CAWRPGHSNQPQHF,TGTGCCTGGAGGCCGGGACATAGCAATCAGCCCCAGCATTTT
TRBV5-4,TRBJ1-1,TRBD1,CASSRGQGGNTEAFF,TGTGCCAGCAGCCGGGGACAGGGAGGGAACACTGAAGCTTTCTTT
TRBV7-8,TRBJ2-7,TRBD1,CASSLALYQGADSYEQYF,TGTGCCAGCAGCTTAGCGTTGTATCAGGGGGCCGACTCCTACGAGCAGTACTTC
TRBV27,TRBJ1-1,NA,CASHRKLNTEAFF,TGTGCCAGTCACAGAAAATTGAACACTGAAGCTTTCTTT
TRBV5-1,TRBJ2-7,TRBD2,CASSSRETSGMHEQYF,TGCGCCAGCAGCTCGAGAGAGACTAGCGGGATGCACGAGCAGTACTTC